A single sample is the source of the 18 T cell receptor beta chains below, sequenced in a study of T-cell memory formation after mild COVID-19. Each CDR3 protein gets one entry after TCRdb re-called the 5' RACE reads with MiXCR. The table includes around 300,000 distinct CDR3 sequences, 18% detected once. The sequenced sample consisted of PBMCs or a T cell subset sorted from them (not recorded which). These receptors came from a man between 18 and 35 years old who had mild COVID-19 (a few samples of this study predate the infection). Cell type and time point are not known.

The rearrangement joins TRBV4-3 to TRBJ1-1, with D possibly TRBD1 on 5 matching bases. With 0 bases removed from V and 11 bases from J, the gap between germline ends came to 19 bases. CDR3 size: 15 residues. From germline, CDR1 is LGHNA and CDR2 YSLEER. The chain's CDR3 is CASSQDIGTAAVAFF. DNA of the CDR3: TGCGCCAGCAGCCAAGATATCGGGACGGCGGCAGTGGCTTTCTTT.

The chain uses TRBV29-1 and TRBJ1-1; D possibly corresponds to TRBD1 (6 bases). The ends were cut back, 5 bases at V and 5 bases at J, with 15 bases in the middle. Germline-derived CDR1 and CDR2 are SQVTM and ANQGSEA. The CDR3 consists of 13 residues. In DNA form, the CDR3 reads TGCAGCGTTCGGGTCCAGGGGTGGACTGAAGCTTTCTTT. Protein: CSVRVQGWTEAFF.

V and J are TRBV11-2 and TRBJ1-2, with TRBD1 identical over 9 bases. This CDR3 region has 15 residues. CDR1 and CDR2 (germline): SGHAT, FQNNGV. J lost 4 bases, V lost 5 bases, and 8 bases had no gene match. DNA for the CDR3: TGTGCCAGCAGCGCGGGCCCGGGACAGGGCTATGGCTACACCTTC. This encodes CASSAGPGQGYGYTF.

This clonotype was seen more than once but under ten times. The chain joins TRBV6-6 to TRBJ1-2, with TRBD1 matching 7 bases. Trimming at V came to 7 bases and at J to 10 bases, leaving 24 bases not matched to a gene. Germline V CDR1 and CDR2: MNHNY, SVGAGI (reference sequence). The CDR3 contains 17 residues. The CDR3 loop is CASNRPSGGTASWDYTF. The CDR3 coding sequence is TGTGCCAGCAATCGACCCAGTGGGGGGACAGCTTCATGGGACTACACCTTC.

CDR3 bases: TGTGCCAGCAGCTTGGAGGATAGCGGGGCCTACGAGCAGTACGTC. It specifies CASSLEDSGAYEQYV. The chain carries TRBV5-4 and TRBJ2-7; 8 nucleotides agree with TRBD2. CDR3 length equals 15 residues. J lost 2 bases, V lost 0 bases, and 4 bases had no gene match. Germline lookup yields CDR1 SGHNT and CDR2 YYREEE (reference sequence).

The chain joins TRBV7-2 to TRBJ2-4; the D is unclear. The CDR3 contains 15 residues. The germline V gene has CDR1 SGHTA and CDR2 FQGNSA. The V and J ends lost 4 bases and 1 base respectively, with 11 bases between them. CDR3 loop: CASSYPQVAKNIQYF. The CDR3 nucleotides read TGTGCCAGCAGCTATCCTCAGGTGGCCAAAAACATTCAGTACTTC.

This sequence joins TRBV27 and TRBJ2-2, with D unclear. V lost 3 bases and J lost 6, with 14 bases in between. This CDR3 is 15 amino acids long. Per germline, CDR1 MNHEY and CDR2 SMNVEV (reference sequence). In nucleotides, the CDR3 is TGTGCCAGCAGTTTCGGGTCGGCATCACCCGGGGAGCTGTTTTTT. It encodes CASSFGSASPGELFF.

This clonotype occurred a few times. The chain couples TRBV7-8 to TRBJ2-3; D unclear. The germline V gene has CDR1 SGHVS and CDR2 FQNEAQ. The V and J ends lost 2 bases and 0 bases respectively, with 9 bases between them. This CDR3 spans 15 amino acids. The CDR3 spells CASSLLRVSTDTQYF. CDR3 nucleotide sequence: TGTGCCAGCAGCTTACTTCGGGTCAGCACAGATACGCAGTATTTT.

The chain combines TRBV9 with TRBJ2-2; D gene unclear. V gave up 3 bases and J gave up 7 bases, with 10 bases separating them. CDR3 length: 13 amino acids. Germline V gene data show CDR1 as SGDLS and CDR2 as YYNGEE. Here the CDR3 reads CASSDPLYGELFF. CDR3 coding DNA: TGTGCCAGCAGCGACCCGCTCTACGGGGAGCTGTTTTTT.

This clonotype was seen repeatedly, ten times or more. The chain links TRBV24-1 to TRBJ2-1; D gene uncertain. Trimming cost V 0 bases and J 8 bases, with 1 base left between them. The CDR3 totals 11 residues. Germline lookup yields CDR1 KGHDR and CDR2 SFDVKD. The CDR3 reads CATSDLDEQFF. The CDR3 DNA reads TGTGCCACCAGTGATTTGGATGAGCAGTTCTTC.

This chain uses TRBV9 with TRBJ2-5; D ambiguous. This CDR3 contains 14 residues. V lost 0 bases and J lost 0, with 6 bases in between. Germline V gives CDR1 SGDLS, CDR2 YYNGEE. The CDR3 region has the DNA TGTGCCAGCAGCGTAGGGCGGCACCAAGAGACCCAGTACTTC. Translating gives CASSVGRHQETQYF.

This sequence joins TRBV20-1 and TRBJ2-1, with a weak D call TRBD2 (5 bases). The CDR3 is 15 amino acids. Germline CDR1 reads DFQATT; CDR2 reads SNEGSKA (reference sequence). V was cut by 0 bases and J by 0 bases, with 9 bases left in between. CDR3 DNA sequence: TGCAGTGCTAGAGATGGAGCGGCCTCCTACAATGAGCAGTTCTTC. Encoded protein: CSARDGAASYNEQFF.

This clonotype was observed a handful of times. The genes are TRBV12-3 or TRBV12-4 and TRBJ2-5; D is unclear. The CDR3 is 13 amino acids. The V and J ends lost 4 bases and 7 bases respectively, with 13 bases between them. CDR3 region: CASSSSKLGTQYF. The CDR3, as DNA: TGTGCCAGCAGTTCCTCCAAACTGGGGACCCAGTACTTC.

The sample holds a few counts of this clonotype. The chain uses TRBV7-2 and TRBJ1-1; D may be TRBD1 (5 bases). Trimming removed 8 bases from V and 10 bases from J, with 23 bases in between. In germline, CDR1 is SGHTA, CDR2 FQGNSA. This CDR3 is 14 amino acids long. CDR3 residues: CASGSSGPRVPAFF. The CDR3 DNA reads as TGTGCCAGCGGAAGCTCAGGCCCCAGGGTTCCAGCTTTCTTT.

The chain combines TRBV7-3 with TRBJ1-6; TRBD1 matches at 8 bases. Germline lookup yields CDR1 SGHTA and CDR2 FQGTGA. This CDR3 comprises 15 residues. V lost 5 bases and J lost 5; bases outside the gene matches: 5. For the CDR3, the DNA is TGTGCCAGCAGCCAGGGGACAGGCGATAATTCACCCCTCCACTTT. The encoded protein is CASSQGTGDNSPLHF.

CDR3 sequence (DNA): TGTGCCAGCTCACCACTGACGGCTAACGAGCAGTACGTC. Translated, it gives CASSPLTANEQYV. The chain combines TRBV18 with TRBJ2-7; D unclear. Germline CDR1 reads KGHSH; CDR2 reads LQKENI. The V end lost 1 base, the J end lost 5 bases, and 9 bases lay between the germline ends. The CDR3 contains 13 residues.

This clonotype was detected a few times. The chain has TRBV20-1 and TRBJ2-7, with 8 bases that match TRBD1. The CDR3 covers 14 residues. CDR1 and CDR2 (germline): DFQATT, SNEGSKA (reference sequence). Trimming at V came to 4 bases and at J to 6 bases, leaving 11 bases not matched to a gene. The CDR3 reads CSAIDRGRWAEQYF. CDR3 coding DNA: TGCAGTGCTATCGACAGGGGAAGATGGGCCGAGCAGTACTTC.

The V gene is TRBV12-3 or TRBV12-4, the J gene TRBJ1-5, with 8 bases fitting TRBD1. Trimming at V came to 3 bases and at J to 6 bases, leaving 4 bases not matched to a gene. This CDR3 is 14 amino acids long. The CDR3 is CASSLTGVGQPQHF. The CDR3 nucleotides are TGTGCCAGCAGTTTGACAGGGGTTGGTCAGCCCCAGCATTTT.